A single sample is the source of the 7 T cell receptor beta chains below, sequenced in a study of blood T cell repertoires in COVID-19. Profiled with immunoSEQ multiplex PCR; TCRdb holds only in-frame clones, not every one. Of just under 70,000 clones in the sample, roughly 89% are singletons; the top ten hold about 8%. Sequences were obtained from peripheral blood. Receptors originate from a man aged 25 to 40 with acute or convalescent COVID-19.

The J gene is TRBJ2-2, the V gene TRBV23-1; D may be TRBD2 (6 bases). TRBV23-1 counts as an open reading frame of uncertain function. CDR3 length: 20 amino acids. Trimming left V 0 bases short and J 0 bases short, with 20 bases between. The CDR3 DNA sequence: TGCGCCAGCAGTCAATCGTCAGCCTCAAGGGACTTTACGAACACCGGGGAGCTGTTTTTT. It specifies CASSQSSASRDFTNTGELFF.

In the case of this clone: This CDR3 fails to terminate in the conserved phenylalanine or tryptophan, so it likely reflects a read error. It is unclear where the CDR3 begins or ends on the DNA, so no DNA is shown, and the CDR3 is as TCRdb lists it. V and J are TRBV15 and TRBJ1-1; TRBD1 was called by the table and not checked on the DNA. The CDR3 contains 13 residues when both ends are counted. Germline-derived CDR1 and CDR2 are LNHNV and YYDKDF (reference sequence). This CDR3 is CATSRVRAGHVSL.

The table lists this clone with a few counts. The CDR3 protein is CATSRGGGTGELFF. The CDR3 DNA follows: TGTGCCACCAGCAGGGGTGGGGGGACCGGGGAGCTGTTTTTT. This chain links TRBV15 with TRBJ2-2; possibly TRBD2 for D (6 bases). Germline V gene sequence: CDR1 LNHNV, CDR2 YYDKDF (reference sequence). This CDR3 region has 14 residues. Trimming cost V 3 bases and J 5 bases, with 10 bases left between them.

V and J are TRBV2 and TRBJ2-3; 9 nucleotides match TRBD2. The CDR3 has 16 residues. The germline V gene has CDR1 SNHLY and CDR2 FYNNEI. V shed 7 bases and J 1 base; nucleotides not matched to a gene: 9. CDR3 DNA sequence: TGTGCCAGCACAGCCCGACTAGCGGAGCGCACAGATACGCAGTATTTT. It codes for CASTARLAERTDTQYF.

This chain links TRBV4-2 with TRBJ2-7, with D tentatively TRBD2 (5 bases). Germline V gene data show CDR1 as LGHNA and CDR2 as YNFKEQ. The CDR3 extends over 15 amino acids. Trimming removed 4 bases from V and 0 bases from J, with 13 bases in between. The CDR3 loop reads CASSPAAASSYEQYF. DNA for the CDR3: TGTGCCAGCAGCCCAGCAGCGGCAAGCTCCTACGAGCAGTACTTC.

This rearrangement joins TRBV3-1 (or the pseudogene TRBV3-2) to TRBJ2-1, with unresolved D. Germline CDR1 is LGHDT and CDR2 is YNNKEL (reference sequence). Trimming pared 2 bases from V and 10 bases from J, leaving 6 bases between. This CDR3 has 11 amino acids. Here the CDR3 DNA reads TGTGCCAGCAGCCAAAGCGACGAGCAGTTCTTC. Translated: CASSQSDEQFF.

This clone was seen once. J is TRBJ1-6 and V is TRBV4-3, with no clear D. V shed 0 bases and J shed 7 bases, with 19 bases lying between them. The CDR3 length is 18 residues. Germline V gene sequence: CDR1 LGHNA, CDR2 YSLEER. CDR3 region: CASSQDNLRYNQNSPLHF. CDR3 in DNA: TGCGCCAGCAGCCAAGATAATCTCCGATACAACCAAAATTCACCCCTCCACTTT.